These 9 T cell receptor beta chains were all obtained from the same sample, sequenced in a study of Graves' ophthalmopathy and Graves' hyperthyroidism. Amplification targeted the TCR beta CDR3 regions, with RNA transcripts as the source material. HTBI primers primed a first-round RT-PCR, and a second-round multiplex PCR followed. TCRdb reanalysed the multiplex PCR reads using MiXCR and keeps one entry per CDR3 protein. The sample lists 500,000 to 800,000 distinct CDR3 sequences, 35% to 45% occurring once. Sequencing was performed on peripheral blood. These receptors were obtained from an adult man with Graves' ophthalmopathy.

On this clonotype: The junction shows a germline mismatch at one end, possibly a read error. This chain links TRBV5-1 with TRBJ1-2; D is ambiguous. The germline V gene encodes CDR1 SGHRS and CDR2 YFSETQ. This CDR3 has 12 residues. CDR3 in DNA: TGTGCCAGCAGCTTGGTCAGGCAGGGCTACACCTTC. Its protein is CASSLVRQGYTF.

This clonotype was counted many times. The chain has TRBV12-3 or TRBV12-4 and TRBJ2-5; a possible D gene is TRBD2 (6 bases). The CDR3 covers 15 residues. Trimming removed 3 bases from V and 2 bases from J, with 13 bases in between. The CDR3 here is CASSFMRGGQETQYF. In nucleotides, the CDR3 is TGTGCCAGCAGTTTTATGAGGGGAGGACAAGAGACCCAGTACTTC.

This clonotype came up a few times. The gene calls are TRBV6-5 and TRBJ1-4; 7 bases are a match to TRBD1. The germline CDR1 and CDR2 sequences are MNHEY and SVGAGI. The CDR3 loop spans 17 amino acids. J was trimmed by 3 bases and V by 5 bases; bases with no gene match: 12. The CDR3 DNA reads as TGTGCCAGCAGTACTAGGCACAGGGGTCCATCTAATGAAAAACTGTTTTTT. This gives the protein CASSTRHRGPSNEKLFF.

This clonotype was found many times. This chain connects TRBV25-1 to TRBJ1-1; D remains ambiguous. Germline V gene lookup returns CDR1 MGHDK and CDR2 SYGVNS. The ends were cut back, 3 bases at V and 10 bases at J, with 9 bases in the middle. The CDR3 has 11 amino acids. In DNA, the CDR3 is TGTGCCAGCAGTGAGGCGGGTCCAGCTTTCTTT. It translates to CASSEAGPAFF.

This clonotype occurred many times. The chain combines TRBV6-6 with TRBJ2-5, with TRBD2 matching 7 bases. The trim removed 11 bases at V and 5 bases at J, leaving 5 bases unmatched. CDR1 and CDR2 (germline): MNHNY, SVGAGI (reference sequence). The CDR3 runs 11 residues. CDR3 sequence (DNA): TGTGCCCACGGGAGGAGCGAGACCCAGTACTTC. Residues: CAHGRSETQYF.

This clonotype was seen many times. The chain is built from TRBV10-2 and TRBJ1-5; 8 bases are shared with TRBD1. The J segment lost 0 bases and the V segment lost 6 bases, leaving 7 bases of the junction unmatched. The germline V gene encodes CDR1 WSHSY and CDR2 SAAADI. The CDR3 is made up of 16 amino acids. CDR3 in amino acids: CASSRTGLYSNQPQHF. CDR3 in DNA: TGCGCCAGCAGCCGGACAGGGCTTTATAGCAATCAGCCCCAGCATTTT.

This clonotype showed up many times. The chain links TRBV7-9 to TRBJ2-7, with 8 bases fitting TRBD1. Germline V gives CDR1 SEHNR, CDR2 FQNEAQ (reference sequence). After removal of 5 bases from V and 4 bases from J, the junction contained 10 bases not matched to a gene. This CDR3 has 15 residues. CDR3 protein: CASSPGQGDVYEQYF. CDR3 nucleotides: TGTGCCAGCAGCCCTGGACAGGGAGATGTGTACGAGCAGTACTTC.

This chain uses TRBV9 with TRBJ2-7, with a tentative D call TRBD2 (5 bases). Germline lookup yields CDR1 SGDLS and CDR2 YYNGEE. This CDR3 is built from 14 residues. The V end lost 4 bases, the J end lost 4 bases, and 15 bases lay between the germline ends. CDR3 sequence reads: CASSPRPGIYEQYF. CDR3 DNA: TGTGCCAGCAGCCCAAGGCCGGGAATATACGAGCAGTACTTC.

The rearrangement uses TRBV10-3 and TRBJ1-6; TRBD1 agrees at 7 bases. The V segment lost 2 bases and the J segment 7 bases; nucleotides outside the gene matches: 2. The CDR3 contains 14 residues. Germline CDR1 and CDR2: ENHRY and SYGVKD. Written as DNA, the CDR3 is TGTGCCATCAGTGAGGCAGGGGGAAATTCACCCCTCCACTTT. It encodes CAISEAGGNSPLHF.